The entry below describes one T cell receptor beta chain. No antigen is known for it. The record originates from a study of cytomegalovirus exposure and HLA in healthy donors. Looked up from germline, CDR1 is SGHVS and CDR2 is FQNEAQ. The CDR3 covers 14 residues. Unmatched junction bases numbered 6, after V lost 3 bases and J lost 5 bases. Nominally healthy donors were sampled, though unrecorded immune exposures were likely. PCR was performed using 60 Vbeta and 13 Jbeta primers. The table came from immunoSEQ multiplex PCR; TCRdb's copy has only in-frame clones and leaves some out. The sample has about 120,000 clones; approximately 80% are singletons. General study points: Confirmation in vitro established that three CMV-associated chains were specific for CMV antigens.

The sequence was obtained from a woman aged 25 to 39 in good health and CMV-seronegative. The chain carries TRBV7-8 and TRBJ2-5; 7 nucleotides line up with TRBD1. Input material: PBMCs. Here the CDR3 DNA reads TGTGCCAGCAGCTTCCGACAGGGAGAGGAGACCCAGTACTTC. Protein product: CASSFRQGEETQYF.